This T cell receptor beta chain was observed in a study of quantifying T cell responses using KT2 cells. Study overall: TCR alpha and beta constant-region primers primed reverse transcription of RNA. Under optimum conditions, T4 ligation efficiency was estimated at more than 9.5%. General observations from the study: At about one KT2 cell per 100,000 PBMC, KT2 sequences were still detected.

A single-stranded UMI oligo with SP2 sequence was ligated to cDNA 3' ends. The first PCR ran 3 to 5 cycles with an equimolar RC1.1 and RC1.2 beta primer mix. TCRdb itself ran the UMI-ligation and nested PCR reads through MiXCR, one entry per CDR3 protein. The sample carries 50,000 to 70,000 distinct CDR3 sequences, approximately 13% recorded once. This clonotype was counted ten times or more. The antigen is not known. Unfractionated PBMC were spiked with known numbers of KT2 clone cells. Fixed numbers of PBMC received varying amounts of KT2 cells. This CDR3 contains 12 residues. V gave up 6 bases and J gave up 9 bases, with 12 bases separating them.

Sequencing was carried out using PBMCs spiked with cells of the T cell clone KT2. The source is a human donor. This chain connects TRBV12-3 or TRBV12-4 to TRBJ2-4, with D unclear. CDR3 sequence (DNA): TGTGCCAGCAGGGACGTTGGCCCCATTCAGTACTTC. Translated: CASRDVGPIQYF.